The 8 T cell receptor beta chains in this list originate from one sample, sequenced in a study of T cell responses to AZD1222 COVID-19 vaccine. Sequencing was performed with immunoSEQ multiplex PCR; in TCRdb, only in-frame clones are kept and a portion is missing. The sample yields tens of thousands of clones, 70% to 90% seen once. The specimen was peripheral blood, collected 28 days after the second AZD1222 dose. These receptors originate from an adult who received the AZD1222 COVID-19 vaccine.

This clone has only a few counts. The V call is TRBV24-1, the J call TRBJ2-3; D may be TRBD1 (5 bases). CDR3 size: 14 residues. Germline CDR1 KGHDR, CDR2 SFDVKD. The V end was cut by 3 bases, the J end by 3 bases, with 9 bases between. CDR3 coding DNA: TGTGCCACCAGTGATCAACCAGGGACAGATACGCAGTATTTT. Translation gives CATSDQPGTDTQYF.

This sequence joins TRBV7-3 and TRBJ1-2; the D is unclear. Trimming pared 2 bases from V and 2 bases from J, leaving 9 bases between. The CDR3 consists of 14 residues. Germline V gene sequence: CDR1 SGHTA, CDR2 FQGTGA. The chain's CDR3 is CASSLPGGNYGYTF. The CDR3 DNA sequence: TGTGCCAGCAGCTTACCAGGAGGGAACTATGGCTACACCTTC.

The genes are TRBV30 and TRBJ1-2, with D hard to call. Germline assignment: CDR1 GTSNPN and CDR2 SVGIG (reference sequence). There are 13 residues in the CDR3. Trimming removed 3 bases from V and 2 bases from J, with 10 bases in between. The CDR3 region has the DNA TGTGCCTGGAGCGCAGGACGGAACTATGGCTACACCTTC. The encoded protein is CAWSAGRNYGYTF.

For the CDR3, the DNA is TGTGCCAGTAGGGGGGACAGACTCACCGGGGAGCTGTTTTTT. This gives the protein CASRGDRLTGELFF. V and J are TRBV19 and TRBJ2-2; 7 bases map to TRBD1. This CDR3 is built from 14 residues. V lost 6 bases and J lost 4; bases outside the gene matches: 5. Germline assignment: CDR1 LNHDA and CDR2 SQIVND (reference sequence).

This rearrangement joins TRBV6-5 to TRBJ1-5; no clear D. Germline lookup yields CDR1 MNHEY and CDR2 SVGAGI. The V and J ends lost 6 bases and 0 bases respectively, with 9 bases between them. This CDR3 is built from 14 residues. This CDR3 is CASSDGNSNQPQHF. The CDR3 DNA reads TGTGCCAGCAGCGACGGGAATAGCAATCAGCCCCAGCATTTT.

The V call is TRBV11-2, the J call TRBJ2-1, with 7 nucleotides matching TRBD1. Trimming at V came to 4 bases and at J to 5 bases, leaving 5 bases not matched to a gene. Germline V gene data show CDR1 as SGHAT and CDR2 as FQNNGV. This CDR3 has 14 residues. CDR3 residues: CASSSGTVNNEQFF. CDR3 sequence (DNA): TGTGCCAGCAGCTCCGGGACAGTAAACAATGAGCAGTTCTTC.

CDR3 amino acids: CASSLDRMTDTQYF. The CDR3 nucleotides read TGTGCCAGCAGCTTAGACAGGATGACAGATACGCAGTATTTT. The chain recombines TRBV7-2 with TRBJ2-3; TRBD1 might be the D (5 bases). Germline-derived CDR1 and CDR2 are SGHTA and FQGNSA. The CDR3 runs 14 residues. V was trimmed by 1 base and J by 3 bases, leaving 8 bases between them. Complete variable domain (other parts from reference TRBV7-2 and TRBJ2-3): GAGVSQSPSNKVTEKGKDVELRCDPISGHTALYWYRQSLGQGLEFLIYFQGNSAPDKSGLPSDRFSAERTGGSVSTLTIQRTQQEDSAVYLCASSLDRMTDTQYFGPGTRLTVL.

Written as DNA, the CDR3 is TGTGCCAGCTCACTAACGGGGGGGAACACTGAAGCTTTCTTT. It codes for CASSLTGGNTEAFF. The chain recombines TRBV18 with TRBJ1-1, with TRBD1 as a possible D gene (5 bases). The CDR3 has 14 amino acids. The V gene's germline CDR1 is KGHSH and CDR2 LQKENI. The V end was cut by 4 bases, the J end by 1 base, with 10 bases between.